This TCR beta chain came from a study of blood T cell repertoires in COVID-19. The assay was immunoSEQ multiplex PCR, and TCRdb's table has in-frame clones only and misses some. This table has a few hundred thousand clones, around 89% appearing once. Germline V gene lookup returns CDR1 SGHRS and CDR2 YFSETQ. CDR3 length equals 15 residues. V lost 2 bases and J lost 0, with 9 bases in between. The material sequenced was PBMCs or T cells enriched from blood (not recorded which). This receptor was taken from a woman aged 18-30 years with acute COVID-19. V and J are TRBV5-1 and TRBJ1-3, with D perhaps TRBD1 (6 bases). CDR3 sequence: CASSFQGSSGNTIYF. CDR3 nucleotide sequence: TGCGCCAGCAGCTTTCAGGGGAGCTCTGGAAACACCATATATTTT.